The 6 T cell receptor beta chains below all came from one sample that was sequenced in a study of T-cell reconstitution after alpha-beta-depleted transplantation in children. During its preparation, the TCRbeta library received unique molecular identifiers. TCRdb re-derived calls from the PCR reads in MiXCR, one entry per CDR3 protein. The sample lists about 130,000 distinct CDR3 sequences, roughly 9.7% occurring once. The material sequenced was PBMCs, mostly from graft donor cells, taken 180 days after TCRalphabeta/CD19-depleted stem cell transplant. The receptors stem from a girl under two years old who had a stem cell transplant for combined immunodeficiency, so the T cells may come from the graft donor.

This chain uses TRBV27 with TRBJ2-5; D remains ambiguous. CDR3 length equals 14 residues. The germline V gene has CDR1 MNHEY and CDR2 SMNVEV (reference sequence). V was pared by 3 bases and J by 0 bases, with 8 bases between. The CDR3 DNA reads TGTGCCAGCAGTTTCTGGCCAGACCAAGAGACCCAGTACTTC. Amino acids: CASSFWPDQETQYF.

The rearrangement links TRBV7-3 to TRBJ2-1, with a possible D match to TRBD2 (5 bases). Germline lookup yields CDR1 SGHTA and CDR2 FQGTGA. V lost 3 bases and J 5 bases, leaving 20 bases between the germline ends. The CDR3 totals 17 residues. CDR3 sequence: CASSFHPRTGPDNEQFF. CDR3 coding DNA: TGTGCCAGCAGCTTTCATCCGCGGACTGGGCCAGACAATGAGCAGTTCTTC.

This clonotype turned up a few times. This sequence joins TRBV24-1 and TRBJ2-3; a weak D match, TRBD1 (6 bases). This CDR3 is 16 amino acids long. V shed 4 bases and J shed 3 bases, with 16 bases lying between them. Germline V lookup: CDR1 KGHDR, CDR2 SFDVKD. The CDR3 region is CATSDPRGRGTDTQYF. DNA of the CDR3: TGTGCCACCAGTGACCCCCGGGGCAGGGGAACAGATACGCAGTATTTT.

The V and J genes are TRBV25-1 and TRBJ1-5; no firm D call. V was trimmed by 4 bases and J by 4 bases, leaving 11 bases between them. The CDR3 sequence is 14 residues long. The germline CDR1 and CDR2 sequences are MGHDK and SYGVNS. The CDR3 sequence is CASSGPLRNQPQHF. The CDR3 DNA follows: TGTGCCAGCAGTGGACCGTTAAGAAATCAGCCCCAGCATTTT.

The genes are TRBV7-6 and TRBJ2-1; D call uncertain. The ends were cut back, 2 bases at V and 4 bases at J, with 12 bases in the middle. The CDR3 totals 15 residues. Germline CDR1 SGHVS, CDR2 FNYEAQ. The CDR3 here is CASSLMGRSYNEQFF. In DNA, the CDR3 is TGTGCCAGCAGCTTAATGGGCCGGTCGTACAATGAGCAGTTCTTC.

This clonotype turned up a few times. This chain connects TRBV18 to TRBJ2-2, with 8 bases that match TRBD1. The CDR3 spans 15 residues. Trimming cost V 1 base and J 6 bases; bases outside gene matches: 4. Germline V gene data show CDR1 as KGHSH and CDR2 as LQKENI. The CDR3 coding sequence is TGTGCCAGCTCACCACAGACAGGGGAAGCCGGGGAGCTGTTTTTT. Translation gives CASSPQTGEAGELFF.